These 27 T cell receptor beta chains were all obtained from the same sample, sequenced in a study of T cells after yellow fever vaccination. TCRdb reprocessed the 5' RACE reads with MiXCR, giving one entry per CDR3 protein. Found here are approximately 90,000 distinct CDR3 sequences, around 5.8% of them singletons; the top ten hold more than 40%. The specimen comprised CD8+ T cells sorted from PBMCs, sampled 10 days after the yellow fever booster vaccination. The receptors shown here come from a man aged 18 to 29 who received the YFV17D yellow fever vaccine.

This clonotype appeared a few times. The V gene is TRBV4-3, the J gene TRBJ2-7; unclear D gene. This CDR3 has 14 residues. The germline V gene encodes CDR1 LGHNA and CDR2 YSLEER. Between the trimmed V and J ends, which lost 0 bases and 6 bases, there was a span of 12 bases. The CDR3 sequence is CASSQDPTRSEQYF. The CDR3, as DNA: TGCGCCAGCAGCCAAGATCCCACCCGGAGCGAGCAGTACTTC.

The sample holds a few counts of this clonotype. The V gene is TRBV2, the J gene TRBJ2-5; D perhaps matches TRBD2 (6 bases). V was shortened by 1 base and J by 5 bases, with 8 bases between the two germline ends. From germline, CDR1 is SNHLY and CDR2 FYNNEI. The CDR3 runs to 13 residues. CDR3 sequence: CASSEGDFETQYF. CDR3 nucleotides: TGTGCCAGCAGTGAAGGGGACTTTGAGACCCAGTACTTC.

This clonotype was picked up a small number of times. The rearrangement joins TRBV12-3 or TRBV12-4 to TRBJ1-1; TRBD1 is a possible D gene (5 bases). V lost 8 bases to trimming and J lost 1 base, with 8 bases between them. The CDR3 contains 12 residues. CDR3 DNA sequence: TGTGCCAGCCCAACAGGGAACACTGAAGCTTTCTTT. As protein: CASPTGNTEAFF.

This clonotype was counted ten times or more. V usage is TRBV7-9 and J usage is TRBJ2-2; 9 nucleotides match TRBD1. Germline trimming cut 4 bases from V and 11 bases from J; bases unmatched to any gene: 2. Germline V lookup: CDR1 SEHNR, CDR2 FQNEAQ (reference sequence). There are 12 residues in the CDR3. This chain's CDR3 is CASSSGQGELFF. CDR3 sequence (DNA): TGTGCCAGCAGCTCGGGACAGGGAGAGCTGTTTTTT.

This clonotype was detected ten times or more. The chain is built from TRBV12-3 or TRBV12-4 and TRBJ1-2; the D gene is possibly TRBD1 (5 bases). The ends were cut back, 1 base at V and 6 bases at J, with 18 bases in the middle. The CDR3 is 16 residues long. The CDR3 DNA reads as TGTGCCAGCAGTTTAGAGCTTGACGGGGGATGGGATGGCTACACCTTC. It translates to CASSLELDGGWDGYTF.

This clonotype was seen at least ten times. The chain combines TRBV6-2 or TRBV6-3 with TRBJ2-7; weak D call: TRBD1 (6 bases). The CDR3 extends over 15 amino acids. CDR1 and CDR2 (germline): MNHEY, SVGEGT. The V end lost 5 bases, the J end lost 2 bases, and 16 bases lay between the germline ends. The CDR3 spells CASSTGTRGAYEQYF. The CDR3 nucleotides are TGTGCCAGCAGTACCGGGACACGGGGAGCCTACGAGCAGTACTTC.

The rearrangement uses TRBV6-2 or TRBV6-3 and TRBJ2-2; D remains ambiguous. Trimming removed 4 bases at V and 7 bases at J, with 4 bases between. Germline V gene lookup returns CDR1 MNHEY and CDR2 SVGEGT. This CDR3 region has 11 residues. In DNA form, the CDR3 reads TGTGCCAGCAGTTCAAACGGGGAGCTGTTTTTT. Protein product: CASSSNGELFF.

J is TRBJ2-7 and V is TRBV12-3 or TRBV12-4; a possible D gene is TRBD1 (7 bases). Trimming cost V 6 bases and J 7 bases, with 13 bases left between them. This CDR3 is 12 amino acids long. In DNA, the CDR3 is TGTGCCAGCAGCCCAGGGGGGAAAGAGCAGTACGTC. Amino acid sequence: CASSPGGKEQYV.

This clonotype was recorded a few times. The rearrangement links TRBV4-1 to TRBJ1-1; 7 bases fit TRBD1. Unmatched junction bases numbered 6, after V lost 1 base and J lost 1 base. Germline V gene sequence: CDR1 MGHRA, CDR2 YSYEKL. The CDR3 has 16 residues. CDR3 DNA sequence: TGCGCCAGCAGCCAAGCCTTTGGACAGGCGAACACTGAAGCTTTCTTT. Residues: CASSQAFGQANTEAFF.

The sample holds a few counts of this clonotype. This chain connects TRBV20-1 to TRBJ2-7; TRBD2 aligns across 7 bases. Germline V gene sequence: CDR1 DFQATT, CDR2 SNEGSKA (reference sequence). Germline trimming cut 7 bases from V and 3 bases from J; bases unmatched to any gene: 6. The CDR3 loop spans 12 amino acids. CDR3 amino acids: CSDRRGDYEQYV. The CDR3 DNA is TGCAGTGACCGACGGGGGGACTACGAGCAGTACGTC.

This clonotype has a handful of counts. This rearrangement joins TRBV24-1 to TRBJ1-6, with D unclear. CDR1 KGHDR and CDR2 SFDVKD come from the germline V gene. The germline V and J ends were trimmed by 5 bases and 9 bases, with 13 bases remaining between them. This CDR3 spans 14 amino acids. The DNA for the CDR3 is TGTGCCACCAGTGGCCCCGACGAGGCTTCACCCCTCCACTTT. It specifies CATSGPDEASPLHF.

This clonotype turned up a few times. The chain is built from TRBV9 and TRBJ2-5; D gene uncertain. Deletions cut 4 bases from V and 1 base from J, with 11 bases between. This CDR3 contains 14 residues. Per the germline V gene, CDR1 is SGDLS and CDR2 is YYNGEE. CDR3 coding DNA: TGTGCCAGCAGCCTAGGCCAGGTCCAAGAGACCCAGTACTTC. Translating it yields CASSLGQVQETQYF.

This clonotype was recorded many times. The gene calls are TRBV12-3 or TRBV12-4 and TRBJ2-1; TRBD1 aligns across 11 bases. The CDR3 has 16 residues. V dropped 3 bases and J dropped 6; count of bases not matched to a gene: 7. CDR3 amino acids: CASSFPRDRGTNEQFF. DNA for the CDR3: TGTGCCAGCAGTTTCCCCAGGGACAGGGGGACCAATGAGCAGTTCTTC.

This clonotype was seen a few times. The J gene is TRBJ2-5, the V gene TRBV5-1, with TRBD2 matching over 13 bases. CDR3 length: 15 amino acids. With 4 bases clipped from V and 5 bases from J, the junction kept 5 bases outside the gene matches. Germline V gene sequence: CDR1 SGHRS, CDR2 YFSETQ. The CDR3 region has the DNA TGCGCCAGCAGCCGGGGACTAGCGGGGCCGGAGACCCAGTACTTC. Amino acid sequence: CASSRGLAGPETQYF.

The rearrangement joins TRBV12-3 or TRBV12-4 to TRBJ2-2; D ambiguous. Trimming removed 6 bases from V and 4 bases from J, with 12 bases in between. The CDR3 has 14 residues. CDR3: CASRPPTGTGELFF. In DNA form, the CDR3 reads TGTGCCAGCAGACCCCCGACGGGCACCGGGGAGCTGTTTTTT.

V and J are TRBV23-1 and TRBJ2-5; D is ambiguous. TRBV23-1 counts as an open reading frame of uncertain function. V lost 0 bases to trimming and J lost 3 bases, with 11 bases between them. The CDR3 sequence is 15 residues long. The CDR3 here is CASSQSSDTKETQYF. DNA of the CDR3: TGCGCCAGCAGTCAATCCTCCGACACGAAAGAGACCCAGTACTTC.

In this sample, this clonotype turned up a few times. The V gene is TRBV7-2, the J gene TRBJ2-5; TRBD2 matches 13 bases. This CDR3 region has 16 residues. The junction had 7 bases not matched to a gene; V was cut back by 5 bases and J by 4 bases. Germline values: CDR1 SGHTA, CDR2 FQGNSA. CDR3 DNA sequence: TGTGCCAGCAGCCCTGGACTAGCGGGGGCCGGAGAGACCCAGTACTTC. Translation gives CASSPGLAGAGETQYF.

This clonotype was found a few times. The chain joins TRBV27 to TRBJ1-6; no definite D call. Germline V gene lookup returns CDR1 MNHEY and CDR2 SMNVEV (reference sequence). V gave up 8 bases and J gave up 7 bases, with 12 bases separating them. The length of the CDR3 is 13 residues. CDR3 in DNA: TGTGCCAGCTCTTCACTGACGAATTCACCCCTCCACTTT. Translated, it gives CASSSLTNSPLHF.

In its sample, this clonotype was seen a few times. This chain connects TRBV6-2 or TRBV6-3 to TRBJ1-6, with TRBD1 matching over 8 bases. Germline V gives CDR1 MNHEY, CDR2 SVGEGT. The trim removed 1 base at V and 7 bases at J, leaving 6 bases unmatched. The CDR3 runs 16 residues. CDR3 loop: CASSYFGGQANSPLHF. The CDR3 bases are TGTGCCAGCAGTTACTTCGGGGGACAGGCGAATTCACCCCTCCACTTT.

CDR3 residues: CASSYGTGGTGNTIYF. The CDR3 nucleotides read TGTGCCAGCAGCTACGGGACAGGGGGCACGGGAAACACCATATATTTT. V and J are TRBV5-6 and TRBJ1-3; 12 bases map to TRBD1. The CDR3 is 16 amino acids. In germline, CDR1 is SGHDT, CDR2 YYEEEE. The ends lost 3 bases at V and 4 bases at J; junction bases unmatched: 5.

The sample holds a few counts of this clonotype. V is TRBV30 and J is TRBJ1-4; a weak D match, TRBD1 (5 bases). The germline gives CDR1 GTSNPN, CDR2 SVGIG (reference sequence). V dropped 5 bases and J dropped 0 bases, with 22 bases sitting between them. CDR3 size: 18 residues. The CDR3 spells CAWDDGTTGVATNEKLFF. CDR3 nucleotides: TGTGCCTGGGATGACGGGACCACCGGAGTTGCAACTAATGAAAAACTGTTTTTT.

This clonotype was detected a few times. The V gene is TRBV27, the J gene TRBJ2-4; no reliable D call. The CDR3 runs to 15 residues. Trimming removed 6 bases from V and 4 bases from J, with 16 bases in between. Germline CDR1 reads MNHEY; CDR2 reads SMNVEV (reference sequence). The CDR3 here is CASSPGTMGKNIQYF. The CDR3 DNA sequence: TGTGCCAGCAGCCCAGGCACAATGGGAAAAAACATTCAGTACTTC.

This CDR3 is CASSLRGRDTQYF. In DNA, the CDR3 is TGTGCCAGCAGTTTGCGGGGCCGGGATACGCAGTATTTT. The genes are TRBV12-3 or TRBV12-4 and TRBJ2-3, with D perhaps matching TRBD2 (6 bases). The V end lost 3 bases, the J end lost 6 bases, and 10 bases lay between the germline ends. The CDR3 sequence is 13 residues long.

In this sample, this clonotype turned up a few times. The V gene is TRBV6-2 or TRBV6-3, the J gene TRBJ2-7; the D call may be TRBD1 or TRBD2 (6 bases each). The CDR3 totals 13 residues. The germline V gene has CDR1 MNHEY and CDR2 SVGEGT. The V end lost 2 bases, the J end lost 6 bases, and 11 bases lay between the germline ends. As DNA, the CDR3 is TGTGCCAGCAGTTACGGGGGGCCGAGCGAGCAGTACGTC. This codes for CASSYGGPSEQYV.

The V gene is TRBV6-2 or TRBV6-3, the J gene TRBJ2-1, with 8 bases lining up with TRBD2. Germline V gives CDR1 MNHEY, CDR2 SVGEGT. After removal of 2 bases from V and 4 bases from J, the junction contained 4 bases not matched to a gene. CDR3 length equals 15 residues. The CDR3 DNA follows: TGTGCCAGCAGTTACGATAGCGGGGCATACAATGAGCAGTTCTTC. This translates into CASSYDSGAYNEQFF.

This clonotype has just a few counts. CDR3: CASSPGPDGETQYF. The CDR3 DNA reads TGCGCCAGCAGCCCAGGACCAGACGGGGAGACCCAGTACTTC. The chain has TRBV4-1 and TRBJ2-5; D is uncertain. V lost 4 bases, J lost 5 bases, and 14 bases lay in between. Per the germline V gene, CDR1 is MGHRA and CDR2 is YSYEKL. The CDR3 spans 14 residues.

This clonotype was picked up a small number of times. V and J are TRBV7-6 and TRBJ2-1; D unresolved. This CDR3 has 14 residues. Per the germline V gene, CDR1 is SGHVS and CDR2 is FNYEAQ. Trimming cost V 5 bases and J 5 bases, with 13 bases left between them. Here the CDR3 DNA reads TGTGCCAGCAGCCCCATTCCTCGGGACAATGAGCAGTTCTTC. It codes for CASSPIPRDNEQFF.